This T cell receptor (beta chain) was recovered during a study of blood T cell repertoires in COVID-19. Here immunoSEQ multiplex PCR was the method, and the copy in TCRdb shows in-frame clones only, minus some. The sample lists a few hundred thousand clones; 70% to 90% were seen once. The V end was cut by 4 bases, the J end by 2 bases, with 10 bases between. Germline loops: CDR1 SGHTS, CDR2 YDEGEE. This CDR3 spans 15 amino acids. The receptor was isolated from a man in his fifties who had recovered from COVID-19. The sample taken for sequencing was peripheral blood. The chain combines TRBV5-8 with TRBJ2-6; a possible D gene is TRBD1 (6 bases). The CDR3 DNA is TGTGCCAGCAGCCTATACAGGGCTGGGGCCAACGTCCTGACTTTC. Its translation is CASSLYRAGANVLTF.